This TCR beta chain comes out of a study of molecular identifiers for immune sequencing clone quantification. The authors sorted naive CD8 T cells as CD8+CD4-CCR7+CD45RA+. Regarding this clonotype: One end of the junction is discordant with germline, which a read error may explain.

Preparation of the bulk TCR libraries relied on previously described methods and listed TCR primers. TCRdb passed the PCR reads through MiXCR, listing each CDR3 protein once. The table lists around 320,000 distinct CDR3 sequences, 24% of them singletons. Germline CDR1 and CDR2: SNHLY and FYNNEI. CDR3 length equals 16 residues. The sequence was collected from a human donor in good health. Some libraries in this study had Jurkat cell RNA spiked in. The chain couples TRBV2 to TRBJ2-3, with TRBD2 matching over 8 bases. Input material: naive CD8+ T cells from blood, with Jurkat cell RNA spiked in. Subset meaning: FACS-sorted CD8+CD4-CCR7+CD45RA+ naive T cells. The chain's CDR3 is CAGSVSAGDLTDTQYF. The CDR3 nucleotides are TGTGCCGGCAGTGTTTCAGCGGGAGACCTGACAGATACGCAGTATTTT.